The table lists the clone carrying this TCR beta chain with many counts. Antigen unknown. The data stem from a study of T cells in Graves' hyperthyroidism and ophthalmopathy. Study as a whole: Before any treatment, at initial diagnosis, peripheral blood was collected.

Amplification of TCR beta CDR3 regions used RNA as the template. HTBI primers drove first-round RT-PCR of the TCR CDR3. In TCRdb, the multiplex PCR reads were re-called with MiXCR into one record per CDR3 protein. The repertoire holds 450,000 to 600,000 distinct CDR3 sequences, with around 15% as singletons. Clinical symptoms, serum thyroxine and TRAb, thyroid ultrasound and orbital computed tomography together formed the diagnostic basis. Each 10 ml fresh peripheral blood draw supplied the PBMCs. Regarding the study as a whole: Model output signaled ophthalmopathy a median roughly six months ahead of onset.

The ends lost 1 base at V and 2 bases at J; junction bases unmatched: 3. Germline CDR1 and CDR2: DFQATT and SNEGSKA (reference sequence). The CDR3 runs 15 residues. This chain connects TRBV20-1 to TRBJ2-3; TRBD2 matches at 10 bases. The sequence derives from a woman aged 40-49 years with Graves' hyperthyroidism. Material for sequencing was blood. In nucleotides, the CDR3 is TGCAGTGCTAGAGGACTAGCGGGCACCACAGATACGCAGTATTTT. Its protein is CSARGLAGTTDTQYF.